This TCR beta chain is drawn from a study of Ad26.COV2.S vaccination and SARS-CoV-2 variants. Germline assignment: CDR1 LNHDA and CDR2 SQIVND (reference sequence). V lost 6 bases and J lost 6, with 13 bases in between. The CDR3 length is 13 residues. TCRdb's table, derived via immunoSEQ multiplex PCR, lists solely in-frame clones and lacks some. The profile shows about 680,000 clones, roughly 90% of them singletons. Treatment: roughly 20 received Ad26.COV2.S at low or high dose, single or two shots; 5 received placebo; per-sample allocation not given. Sampling was performed 63 days after the first vaccine or placebo injection. What was given as vaccine was an Ad26 vector encoding Wuhan-strain SARS-CoV-2 spike.

The receptor's source is a person aged 18 to 59 who received the Ad26.COV2.S COVID-19 vaccine or a placebo. The sample here was peripheral blood, taken in a trial of Ad26.COV2.S vaccine versus placebo. The rearrangement joins TRBV19 to TRBJ2-3; D possibly matches TRBD1 or TRBD2 (5 bases each). The CDR3 coding sequence is TGTGCCAGTAGAGGCGTGGGGGTGGATACGCAGTATTTT. Its protein product is CASRGVGVDTQYF.